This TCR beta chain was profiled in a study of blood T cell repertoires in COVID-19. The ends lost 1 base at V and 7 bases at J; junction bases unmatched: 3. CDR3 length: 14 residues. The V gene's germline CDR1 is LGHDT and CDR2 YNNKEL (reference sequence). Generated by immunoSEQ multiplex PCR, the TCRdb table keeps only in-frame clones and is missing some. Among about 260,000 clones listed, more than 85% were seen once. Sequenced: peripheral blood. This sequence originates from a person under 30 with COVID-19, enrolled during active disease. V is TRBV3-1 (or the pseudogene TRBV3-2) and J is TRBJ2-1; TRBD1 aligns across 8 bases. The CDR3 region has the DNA TGTGCCAGCAGCCAAGGGACAGGGAGTAATGAGCAGTTCTTC. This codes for CASSQGTGSNEQFF.